A single sample gave rise to the 22 T cell receptor beta chains below, sequenced in a study of vaccination and CD4 T cells after COVID-19. With the Oncomine TCR Beta short-read assay, DNA from cultured CD4+ T cells was sequenced. TCRdb re-called the PCR reads with MiXCR, one entry per CDR3 protein. The table records around 16,000 distinct CDR3 sequences, approximately 50% of them present only once. Antigen specificity for these receptors is unknown. Treatment meaning: roughly ten-day PBMC culture with coronavirus spike peptide pools or control peptides (ViraFEST assay). The specimen was cultured CD4+ T cells from blood, collected after SARS-CoV-2 vaccination. The receptors were sampled from a human donor with COVID-19.

The genes are TRBV12-3 or TRBV12-4 and TRBJ1-1; 9 nucleotides match TRBD1. V lost 5 bases, J lost 2 bases, and 6 bases stayed unmatched. This CDR3 region has 15 residues. CDR3 sequence: CASSGGQGYNTEAFF. CDR3 in DNA: TGTGCCAGCAGTGGGGGACAGGGATACAACACTGAAGCTTTCTTT.

V and J are TRBV20-1 and TRBJ1-3, with D unclear. The CDR3 runs 13 residues. The germline CDR1 and CDR2 sequences are DFQATT and SNEGSKA (reference sequence). Between the trimmed V and J ends, which lost 3 bases and 0 bases, there was a span of 6 bases. The CDR3 loop is CSASLVSGNTIYF. The CDR3 nucleotides read TGCAGTGCTAGCCTCGTCTCTGGAAACACCATATATTTT.

The J gene is TRBJ2-2, the V gene TRBV27, with D possibly being TRBD1 (5 bases). The CDR3 has 14 amino acids. Between the trimmed V and J ends, which lost 2 bases and 10 bases, there was a span of 14 bases. The germline gives CDR1 MNHEY, CDR2 SMNVEV (reference sequence). CDR3 sequence reads: CASSLQGVGQELFF. The DNA for the CDR3 is TGTGCCAGCAGTTTACAGGGTGTGGGCCAGGAGCTGTTTTTT.

This sequence joins TRBV6-5 and TRBJ2-7, with TRBD2 as a possible D gene (6 bases). V was trimmed by 0 bases and J by 4 bases, leaving 10 bases between them. This CDR3 is 14 amino acids long. The germline gives CDR1 MNHEY, CDR2 SVGAGI. CDR3 nucleotide sequence: TGTGCCAGCAGTTACTCTGGCGGAGGGTACGAGCAGTACTTC. This encodes CASSYSGGGYEQYF.

The genes are TRBV25-1 and TRBJ2-5; D is perhaps TRBD2 (6 bases). This CDR3 has 13 amino acids. Germline V gives CDR1 MGHDK, CDR2 SYGVNS. The V end lost 6 bases, the J end lost 1 base, and 9 bases lay between the germline ends. CDR3 bases: TGTGCCAGCAGACGGGGGTCCCAAGAGACCCAGTACTTC. As protein: CASRRGSQETQYF.

This clonotype was seen a handful of times. This chain links TRBV2 with TRBJ1-5; the D gene is possibly TRBD1 (6 bases). Trimming stripped 1 base from V and 2 bases from J, with 9 bases between. Germline CDR1 reads SNHLY; CDR2 reads FYNNEI. The CDR3 runs to 15 residues. DNA of the CDR3: TGTGCCAGCAGTGAAGAGGCAGGGGGCAATCAGCCCCAGCATTTT. It specifies CASSEEAGGNQPQHF.

The chain recombines TRBV27 with TRBJ1-4, with unresolved D. There are 13 residues in the CDR3. Trimming took off 8 bases at V and 3 bases at J, with 10 bases between the two ends. The V gene's germline CDR1 is MNHEY and CDR2 SMNVEV (reference sequence). The CDR3 coding sequence is TGTGCCAGCGGAAGGGAATCTAATGAAAAACTGTTTTTT. Translating gives CASGRESNEKLFF.

This rearrangement joins TRBV19 to TRBJ1-5; D may be TRBD1 (5 bases). The germline V gene has CDR1 LNHDA and CDR2 SQIVND (reference sequence). The V end was cut by 4 bases, the J end by 6 bases, with 16 bases between. This CDR3 is built from 15 residues. This CDR3 is CASSNWGGSGQPQHF. The CDR3 DNA follows: TGTGCCAGTAGTAATTGGGGGGGGTCGGGTCAGCCCCAGCATTTT.

The chain recombines TRBV11-2 with TRBJ2-3; D is ambiguous. The CDR3 runs 15 residues. Germline CDR1 and CDR2: SGHAT and FQNNGV. Trimming removed 1 base from V and 6 bases from J, with 14 bases in between. The CDR3 reads CASSLGRITQDTQYF. The CDR3 DNA follows: TGTGCCAGCAGCTTAGGCCGAATCACACAGGATACGCAGTATTTT.

This clonotype has more than one count but fewer than ten. This chain links TRBV11-2 with TRBJ1-2; D gene uncertain. Germline values: CDR1 SGHAT, CDR2 FQNNGV. V was pared by 1 base and J by 3 bases, with 9 bases between. This CDR3 comprises 14 residues. CDR3 sequence reads: CASSLGRVDYGYTF. CDR3 in DNA: TGTGCCAGCAGCTTAGGTCGAGTCGACTATGGCTACACCTTC.

This sequence joins TRBV6-1 and TRBJ1-6; TRBD1 matches 12 bases. There are 19 residues in the CDR3. The V gene's germline CDR1 is MNHNS and CDR2 SASEGT. The V and J ends lost 1 base and 9 bases, in that order; junction bases with no gene match: 13. CDR3 in DNA: TGTGCCAGCAGTGAAGTGGGGACAGGGGGCTTAGTGGCCGGTTCACCCCTCCACTTT. Its protein is CASSEVGTGGLVAGSPLHF.

This rearrangement joins TRBV7-9 to TRBJ2-7; tentatively, D is TRBD1 or TRBD2 (5 bases each). V gave up 0 bases and J gave up 0 bases, with 12 bases separating them. CDR3 length: 16 residues. Germline V CDR1 and CDR2: SEHNR, FQNEAQ (reference sequence). The CDR3 loop is CASSLALGTDSYEQYF. CDR3 DNA: TGTGCCAGCAGCTTAGCGCTGGGGACGGACTCCTACGAGCAGTACTTC.

This clonotype has more than one count but fewer than ten. The genes are TRBV20-1 and TRBJ1-1; D is unresolved. Germline V gene sequence: CDR1 DFQATT, CDR2 SNEGSKA (reference sequence). There are 15 residues in the CDR3. V lost 2 bases and J 0 bases, leaving 13 bases between the germline ends. CDR3 coding DNA: TGCAGTGCTAGAACCCCGAGCACCGTGAACACTGAAGCTTTCTTT. It specifies CSARTPSTVNTEAFF.

This clonotype was counted between two and nine times. This sequence joins TRBV25-1 and TRBJ1-6; D is unresolved. The germline V gene encodes CDR1 MGHDK and CDR2 SYGVNS. The CDR3 consists of 14 residues. Trimming removed 2 bases from V and 7 bases from J, with 9 bases in between. CDR3 coding DNA: TGTGCCAGCAGTGAAGGGCTCTGGAATTCACCCCTCCACTTT. Its protein product is CASSEGLWNSPLHF.

The V gene is TRBV19, the J gene TRBJ2-7; the D gene is possibly TRBD1 (5 bases). The CDR3 consists of 11 residues. Trimming shortened V by 10 bases and J by 1 base, and 8 bases separated the two germline ends. In germline, CDR1 is LNHDA, CDR2 SQIVND (reference sequence). The CDR3 here is CATRVSYEQYF. CDR3 nucleotide sequence: TGTGCCACCAGGGTTTCCTACGAGCAGTACTTC.

The J gene is TRBJ2-7, the V gene TRBV6-1, with 9 positions matching TRBD1. V trimming: 6 bases; J trimming: 3 bases; junction bases outside the gene matches: 9. The V gene's germline CDR1 is MNHNS and CDR2 SASEGT. CDR3 size: 15 residues. The CDR3: CASSLRTGAHYEQYF. The CDR3 nucleotides read TGTGCCAGCAGCCTGAGGACAGGGGCCCACTACGAGCAGTACTTC.

The gene calls are TRBV27 and TRBJ2-5; 9 bases are a match to TRBD2. J gave up 5 bases and V 0 bases, and 4 bases lay outside the gene matches. This CDR3 has 15 amino acids. Per germline, CDR1 MNHEY and CDR2 SMNVEV (reference sequence). The CDR3 loop is CASSLSAGGWETQYF. DNA for the CDR3: TGTGCCAGCAGTTTATCGGCGGGGGGGTGGGAGACCCAGTACTTC.

The rearrangement uses TRBV7-2 and TRBJ1-2; D might be TRBD1 (6 bases). The CDR3 has 13 residues. V was clipped by 2 bases and J by 7 bases, with 11 bases between them. The V gene's germline CDR1 is SGHTA and CDR2 FQGNSA. The CDR3 nucleotides read TGTGCCAGCAGCTTAAGACAGGAGGGTGGCTACACCTTC. Its translation is CASSLRQEGGYTF.

CDR3 DNA sequence: TGCAGTGGATTACAGGAGTCCTACAATGAGCAGTTCTTC. It translates to CSGLQESYNEQFF. The chain combines TRBV20-1 with TRBJ2-1; possible D gene TRBD1, 5 bases. V was pared by 7 bases and J by 1 base, with 11 bases between. The CDR3 length is 13 residues. CDR1 DFQATT and CDR2 SNEGSKA come from the germline V gene (reference sequence).

The chain carries TRBV11-3 and TRBJ2-5, with D maybe TRBD1 (6 bases). The CDR3 length is 14 residues. Trimming cost V 5 bases and J 1 base, with 11 bases left between them. Germline values: CDR1 SGHNT, CDR2 YENEEA. The CDR3 DNA follows: TGTGCCAGCAGCCATAGGACAGTCCAAGAGACCCAGTACTTC. Encoded protein: CASSHRTVQETQYF.

The chain joins TRBV30 to TRBJ1-1; D might be TRBD1 (5 bases). V lost 3 bases, J lost 0 bases, and 8 bases lay in between. The CDR3 runs 13 residues. CDR1 GTSNPN and CDR2 SVGIG come from the germline V gene (reference sequence). The CDR3 region is CAWSETVNTEAFF. Here the CDR3 DNA reads TGTGCCTGGAGCGAGACAGTGAACACTGAAGCTTTCTTT.

This chain connects TRBV12-3 or TRBV12-4 to TRBJ1-5; D remains ambiguous. The CDR3 contains 13 residues. V lost 3 bases, J lost 4 bases, and 7 bases lay in between. The CDR3 DNA is TGTGCCAGCAGTTTGATGGGGAATCAGCCCCAGCATTTT. This translates into CASSLMGNQPQHF.